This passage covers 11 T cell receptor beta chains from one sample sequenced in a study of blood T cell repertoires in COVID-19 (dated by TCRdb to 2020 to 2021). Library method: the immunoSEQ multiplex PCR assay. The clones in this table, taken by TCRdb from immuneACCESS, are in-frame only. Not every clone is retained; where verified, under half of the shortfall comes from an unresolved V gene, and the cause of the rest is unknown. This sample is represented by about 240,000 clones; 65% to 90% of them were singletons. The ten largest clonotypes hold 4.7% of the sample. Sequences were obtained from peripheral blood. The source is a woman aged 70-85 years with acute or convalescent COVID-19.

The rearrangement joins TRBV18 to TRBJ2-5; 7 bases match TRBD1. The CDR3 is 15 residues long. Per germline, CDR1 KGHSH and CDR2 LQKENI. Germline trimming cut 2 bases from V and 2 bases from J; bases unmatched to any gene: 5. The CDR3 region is CASSPRQGVQETQYF. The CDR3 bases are TGTGCCAGCTCACCAAGACAGGGAGTTCAAGAGACCCAGTACTTC. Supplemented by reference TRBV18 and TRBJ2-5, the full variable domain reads NAGVMQNPRHLVRRRGQEARLRCSPMKGHSHVYWYRQLPEEGLKFMVYLQKENIIDESGMPKERFSAEFPKEGPSILRIQQVVRGDSAAYFCASSPRQGVQETQYFGPGTRLLVL.

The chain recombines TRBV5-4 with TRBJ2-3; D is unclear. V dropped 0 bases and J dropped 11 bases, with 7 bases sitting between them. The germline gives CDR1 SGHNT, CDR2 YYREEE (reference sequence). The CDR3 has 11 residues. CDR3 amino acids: CASSLGLLQYF. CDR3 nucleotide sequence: TGTGCCAGCAGCTTGGGACTTTTGCAGTATTTT.

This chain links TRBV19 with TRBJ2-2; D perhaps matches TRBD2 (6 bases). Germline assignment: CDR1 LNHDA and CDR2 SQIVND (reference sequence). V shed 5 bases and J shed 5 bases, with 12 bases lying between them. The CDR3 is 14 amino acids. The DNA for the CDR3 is TGTGCCAGTAGTGGAGGGTTGTCTACCGGGGAGCTGTTTTTT. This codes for CASSGGLSTGELFF.

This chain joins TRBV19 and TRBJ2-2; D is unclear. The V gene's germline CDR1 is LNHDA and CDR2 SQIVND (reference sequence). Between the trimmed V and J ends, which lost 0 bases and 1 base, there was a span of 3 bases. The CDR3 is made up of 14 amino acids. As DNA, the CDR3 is TGTGCCAGTAGTATAGACAGGAACACCGGGGAGCTGTTTTTT. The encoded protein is CASSIDRNTGELFF.

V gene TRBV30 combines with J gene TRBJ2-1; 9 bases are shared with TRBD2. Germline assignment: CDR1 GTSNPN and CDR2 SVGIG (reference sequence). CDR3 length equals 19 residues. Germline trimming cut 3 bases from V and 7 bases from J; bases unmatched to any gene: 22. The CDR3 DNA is TGTGCCTGGAGCCCCCCCTGGGGCGGGGGGGCCAATCGGATGAATGAGCAGTTCTTC. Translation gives CAWSPPWGGGANRMNEQFF.

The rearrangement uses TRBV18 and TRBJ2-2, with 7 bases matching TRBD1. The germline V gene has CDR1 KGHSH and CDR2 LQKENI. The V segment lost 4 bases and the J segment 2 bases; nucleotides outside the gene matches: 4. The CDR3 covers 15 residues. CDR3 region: CASSRTGPNTGELFF. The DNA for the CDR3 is TGTGCCAGCTCACGGACAGGTCCCAACACCGGGGAGCTGTTTTTT.

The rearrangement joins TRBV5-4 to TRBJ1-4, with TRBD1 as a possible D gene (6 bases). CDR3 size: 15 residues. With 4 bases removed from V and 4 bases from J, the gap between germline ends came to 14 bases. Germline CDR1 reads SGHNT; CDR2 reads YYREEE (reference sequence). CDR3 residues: CASSLTGFGNEKLFF. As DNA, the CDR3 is TGTGCCAGCAGCCTCACAGGGTTCGGTAATGAAAAACTGTTTTTT.

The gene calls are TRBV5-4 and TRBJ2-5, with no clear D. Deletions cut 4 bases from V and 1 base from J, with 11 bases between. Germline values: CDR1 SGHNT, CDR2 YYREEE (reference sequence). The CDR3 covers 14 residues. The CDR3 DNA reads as TGTGCCAGCAGCCCTGTCCCCAGCCAAGAGACCCAGTACTTC. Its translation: CASSPVPSQETQYF.

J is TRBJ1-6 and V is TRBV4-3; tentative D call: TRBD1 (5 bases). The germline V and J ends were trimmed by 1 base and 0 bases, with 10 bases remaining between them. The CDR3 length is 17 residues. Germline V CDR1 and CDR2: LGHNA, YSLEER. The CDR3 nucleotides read TGCGCCAGCAGCCAAGGACAGTACAGCTCCTATAATTCACCCCTCCACTTT. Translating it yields CASSQGQYSSYNSPLHF.

CDR3 coding DNA: TGCGCCAGCAGCTTCGGACAGACCTACGAGCAGTACTTC. Its translation: CASSFGQTYEQYF. The genes are TRBV5-1 and TRBJ2-7; perhaps TRBD1 as D (6 bases). CDR1 SGHRS and CDR2 YFSETQ come from the germline V gene. V lost 2 bases, J lost 2 bases, and 8 bases lay in between. CDR3 length: 13 amino acids. Using reference TRBV5-1 and TRBJ2-7 for the parts outside the CDR3, the full variable domain is KAGVTQTPRYLIKTRGQQVTLSCSPISGHRSVSWYQQTPGQGLQFLFEYFSETQRNKGNFPGRFSGRQFSNSRSEMNVSTLELGDSALYLCASSFGQTYEQYFGPGTRLTVT.

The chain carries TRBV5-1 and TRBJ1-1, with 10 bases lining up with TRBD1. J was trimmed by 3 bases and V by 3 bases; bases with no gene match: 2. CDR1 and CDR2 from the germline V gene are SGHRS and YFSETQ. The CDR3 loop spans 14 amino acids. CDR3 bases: TGCGCCAGCAGCTCTGGGACAGGGGACACTGAAGCTTTCTTT. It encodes CASSSGTGDTEAFF.